One sample yielded the 18 T cell receptor beta chains listed below, sequenced in a study of OX40 agonist ivuxolimab in advanced cancers. Data came from immunoSEQ multiplex PCR; TCRdb stores just in-frame clones and leaves some out. The sample includes roughly 48,000 clones, roughly 82% of them seen just once. Sequencing was performed on CD4+ or CD8+ T cells sorted from blood, taken in a trial of the OX40 agonist ivuxolimab. The receptors stem from an adult with an advanced solid tumor such as melanoma, head and neck, liver or kidney cancer.

The chain links TRBV10-3 to TRBJ2-1; TRBD2 agrees at 9 bases. V shed 10 bases and J 0 bases; nucleotides not matched to a gene: 4. CDR1 ENHRY and CDR2 SYGVKD come from the germline V gene. The CDR3 is 14 amino acids. The CDR3 is CASGGGPSYNEQFF. The CDR3 coding sequence is TGTGCCAGCGGGGGGGGCCCCTCCTACAATGAGCAGTTCTTC.

The table lists this clone with a few counts. The rearrangement uses TRBV11-2 and TRBJ2-6, with 7 bases matching TRBD2. V lost 0 bases to trimming and J lost 1 base; unmatched junction nucleotides: 0. The CDR3 is 16 residues long. Germline-derived CDR1 and CDR2 are SGHAT and FQNNGV. Here the CDR3 reads CASSLEGGSGANVLTF. CDR3 nucleotides: TGTGCCAGCAGCTTAGAGGGGGGGTCTGGGGCCAACGTCCTGACTTTC.

V gene TRBV11-2 combines with J gene TRBJ2-2; D is unclear. Trimming took 6 bases from V and 5 from J, leaving 16 bases between them. The CDR3 extends over 15 amino acids. Germline loops: CDR1 SGHAT, CDR2 FQNNGV. CDR3 coding DNA: TGTGCCAGCAGTACGGTCTCCGAGTTGACCGGGGAGCTGTTTTTT. This encodes CASSTVSELTGELFF.

The J gene is TRBJ1-1, the V gene TRBV20-1; D unresolved. The CDR3 extends over 11 amino acids. Trimming removed 2 bases at V and 3 bases at J, with 4 bases between. Germline values: CDR1 DFQATT, CDR2 SNEGSKA (reference sequence). CDR3 loop: CSARRDTEAFF. The CDR3 DNA is TGCAGTGCTAGACGGGACACTGAAGCTTTCTTT.

V usage is TRBV6-1 and J usage is TRBJ1-1; no clear D. The CDR3 runs 15 residues. Germline V gene data show CDR1 as MNHNS and CDR2 as SASEGT. V lost 2 bases, J lost 0 bases, and 10 bases lay in between. The DNA for the CDR3 is TGTGCCAGCAGTGAACTGGTAGCCCTGAACACTGAAGCTTTCTTT. Amino acids: CASSELVALNTEAFF.

This sequence joins TRBV29-1 and TRBJ2-7; perhaps TRBD2 as D (5 bases). CDR1 is SQVTM, CDR2 ANQGSEA, per germline. V dropped 7 bases and J dropped 5 bases, with 21 bases sitting between them. There are 14 residues in the CDR3. CDR3 coding DNA: TGCAGCGCTGAGGGTACTCGGGGATCTGACGAGCAGTACTTC. Its protein product is CSAEGTRGSDEQYF.

This clone was observed a single time. The V and J genes are TRBV28 and TRBJ1-2; D may be TRBD1 (5 bases). The CDR3 length is 12 residues. Per the germline V gene, CDR1 is MDHEN and CDR2 is SYDVKM. Trimming took 5 bases from V and 3 from J, leaving 7 bases between them. The CDR3 region is CASSQGYYGYTF. As DNA, the CDR3 is TGTGCCAGCAGTCAGGGTTACTATGGCTACACCTTC.

J is TRBJ2-6 and V is TRBV1; the D call in the table, TRBD2, was not verified against the DNA. TRBV1 is noted as a pseudogene. The CDR3 is 20 amino acids. As DNA, the CDR3 is TGCACCAGCAGCCAAGATCCCGGGGAGCGGGACCTCTCTGGGGCCAACGTCCTGACTTTC. This codes for CTSSQDPGERDLSGANVLTF.

The chain has TRBV6-6 and TRBJ1-1; D ambiguous. Between the trimmed V and J ends, which lost 2 bases and 6 bases, there was a span of 13 bases. CDR3 length equals 14 residues. CDR1 and CDR2 from the germline V gene are MNHNY and SVGAGI (reference sequence). CDR3 sequence: CASSYGLAIPEAFF. CDR3 coding DNA: TGTGCCAGCAGTTACGGGTTGGCAATACCTGAAGCTTTCTTT.

The chain carries TRBV10-1 and TRBJ2-7, with D maybe TRBD1 (6 bases). Germline V gene sequence: CDR1 WNHNN, CDR2 SYGVQD (reference sequence). V was pared by 3 bases and J by 4 bases, with 13 bases between. The CDR3 runs 14 residues. Here the CDR3 reads CASSENRVGYEQYF. In DNA, the CDR3 is TGCGCCAGCAGTGAAAACAGGGTTGGATACGAGCAGTACTTC.

The chain recombines TRBV7-9 with TRBJ2-2; D remains ambiguous. V was shortened by 4 bases and J by 7 bases, with 7 bases between the two germline ends. The CDR3 spans 12 residues. Germline CDR1 reads SEHNR; CDR2 reads FQNEAQ (reference sequence). CDR3 in DNA: TGTGCCAGCAGCTATACGTTCGGGGAGCTGTTTTTT. Translation: CASSYTFGELFF.

This clone is a singleton in its sample. The rearrangement links TRBV30 to TRBJ1-3; maybe TRBD1 (5 bases). Trimming removed 1 base from V and 0 bases from J, with 10 bases in between. The length of the CDR3 is 15 residues. Germline V lookup: CDR1 GTSNPN, CDR2 SVGIG (reference sequence). This CDR3 is CAWSGPGLSGNTIYF. The CDR3 DNA is TGTGCCTGGAGTGGTCCAGGGCTCTCTGGAAACACCATATATTTT.

As concerns this clone: A read error may account for a junction end that differs from germline. The CDR3 coding sequence is TGTGCTAGCAGCTTAGCACGGACAGGGGGCAGGTCCGGGGAGCTGTTTTTT. Translation gives CASSLARTGGRSGELFF. The chain combines TRBV7-7 with TRBJ2-2, with 11 bases that match TRBD1. CDR1 and CDR2 (germline): SSHAT, FNYEAQ (reference sequence). This CDR3 contains 17 residues.

This clone showed up just once. This sequence joins TRBV2 and TRBJ1-5, with D possibly being TRBD1 (5 bases). From germline, CDR1 is SNHLY and CDR2 FYNNEI. This CDR3 is built from 15 residues. V was clipped by 8 bases and J by 3 bases, with 17 bases between them. The chain's CDR3 is CASGGRVGLNQPQHF. The CDR3 DNA is TGTGCCAGCGGGGGGAGGGTTGGACTCAATCAGCCCCAGCATTTT.

V gene TRBV7-9 combines with J gene TRBJ2-5; possible D gene TRBD1, 6 bases. Trimming removed 5 bases at V and 0 bases at J, with 13 bases between. This CDR3 contains 15 residues. The germline V gene encodes CDR1 SEHNR and CDR2 FQNEAQ (reference sequence). The CDR3 coding sequence is TGTGCCAGCAGCCCACAGGGAAATTACCAAGAGACCCAGTACTTC. Its translation: CASSPQGNYQETQYF.

The chain combines TRBV6-5 with TRBJ1-5; 8 positions agree with TRBD1. The CDR3 is 14 residues long. V shed 7 bases, J shed 7 bases, and the junction held 9 bases outside the gene matches. The germline V gene has CDR1 MNHEY and CDR2 SVGAGI. CDR3 residues: CASNRGGIGQPQHF. CDR3 nucleotides: TGTGCCAGCAACAGGGGGGGGATCGGGCAGCCCCAGCATTTT.

The rearrangement uses TRBV9 and TRBJ2-3; tentatively, D is TRBD2 (6 bases). Germline CDR1 is SGDLS and CDR2 is YYNGEE. The CDR3 runs to 15 residues. The V end lost 3 bases, the J end lost 0 bases, and 11 bases lay between the germline ends. In DNA form, the CDR3 reads TGTGCCAGCAGCGGAACGGGACTGAGCACAGATACGCAGTATTTT. Translated, it gives CASSGTGLSTDTQYF. The full variable domain, rest sourced from reference TRBV9 and TRBJ2-3, is DSGVTQTPKHLITATGQRVTLRCSPRSGDLSVYWYQQSLDQGLQFLIQYYNGEERAKGNILERFSAQQFPDLHSELNLSSLELGDSALYFCASSGTGLSTDTQYFGPGTRLTVL.

By frequency in the sample, this clone is medium-sized (0.01 to 0.1%). V usage is TRBV2 and J usage is TRBJ1-2; no firm D call. Germline assignment: CDR1 SNHLY and CDR2 FYNNEI. V was trimmed by 2 bases and J by 4 bases, leaving 8 bases between them. The CDR3 consists of 13 residues. The CDR3 coding sequence is TGTGCCAGCAGTGAAAAGCCTGGCTATGGCTACACCTTC. Protein: CASSEKPGYGYTF.